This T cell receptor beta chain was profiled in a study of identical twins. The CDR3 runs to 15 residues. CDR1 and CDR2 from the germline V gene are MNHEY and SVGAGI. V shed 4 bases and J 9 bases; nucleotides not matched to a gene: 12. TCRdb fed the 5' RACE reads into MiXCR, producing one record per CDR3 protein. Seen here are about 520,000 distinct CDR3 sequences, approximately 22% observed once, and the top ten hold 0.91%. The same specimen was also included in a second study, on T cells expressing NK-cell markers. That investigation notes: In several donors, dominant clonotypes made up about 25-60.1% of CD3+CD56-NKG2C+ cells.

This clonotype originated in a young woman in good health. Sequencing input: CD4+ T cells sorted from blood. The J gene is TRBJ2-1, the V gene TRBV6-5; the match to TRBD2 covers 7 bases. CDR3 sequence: CASSFSLASVGEQFF. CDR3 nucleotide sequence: TGTGCCAGCAGTTTCTCACTAGCGTCTGTGGGTGAGCAGTTCTTC.